The present TCR beta chain was sequenced within a study of spatial heterogeneity in lung cancer. Study context: Sequences of the beta chain were consistently detected in greater numbers than alpha-chain sequences.

With 5 bases clipped from V and 11 bases from J, the junction kept 20 bases outside the gene matches. Per germline, CDR1 DFQATT and CDR2 SNEGSKA (reference sequence). The CDR3 has 15 amino acids. Specified time point: sample taken at primary tumor resection. Unsorted whole RNA samples from tumor, nontumor lung or frozen PBMC were sequenced. Donation came from approximately 69 patients with untreated early-stage non-small cell lung cancer. A unique molecular identifier was carried by every single TCR cDNA molecule. TCRdb re-called the 5' RACE reads with MiXCR, one entry per CDR3 protein. The sample yields 35,000 to 45,000 distinct CDR3 sequences, around 5.2% seen once. In the case of this clonotype: Its antigen remains unidentified.

Study-level points and caveats: Expanded tumor TCRs that were ubiquitous appeared in blood more at resection than follow-up.

Source: PBMCs, taken at surgery. The rearrangement joins TRBV20-1 to TRBJ1-1; the match to TRBD1 covers 7 bases. This clonotype was sampled from a female donor with early-stage non-small cell lung cancer. CDR3 in DNA: TGCAGTGCTGCGACTAATACCAAGGGGGCTTACGGGGCTTTCTTT. Protein product: CSAATNTKGAYGAFF.